The entry below gives a single TCR beta chain sequence along with its context. Antigen unknown. The source of the sample is a study of PD-1 blockade in classical Hodgkin lymphoma. Findings and limits, study-wide: What drove the repertoire differences, possibly disease activity or prior therapy, has not been defined. TCR diversity at baseline was reported to be reduced in newly diagnosed patients relative to healthy donors.

With 6 bases removed from V and 6 bases from J, the gap between germline ends came to 7 bases. Germline V lookup: CDR1 MNHEY, CDR2 SVGAGI. The CDR3 length is 11 residues. Sequencing was performed with immunoSEQ multiplex PCR; in TCRdb, only in-frame clones are kept and a portion is missing. Among just over 14,000 clones listed, 91% were seen once. Documented time point: newly diagnosed, previously untreated cHL patient sample. Magnetic negative selection isolated CD8+ T cells from thawed PBMCs. PBMCs from patients with newly diagnosed, untreated classical Hodgkin lymphoma served as a comparison group for the relapsed/refractory trial patients.

This TCR was sampled from a human donor with classical Hodgkin lymphoma. The sequenced sample was CD8+ T cells from blood. The chain carries TRBV6-5 and TRBJ2-3, with D unclear. CDR3 sequence (DNA): TGTGCCAGCAGACTTCGGGATACGCAGTATTTT. As protein: CASRLRDTQYF.